This T cell receptor beta chain comes out of a study of shared clonotypes between healthy human individuals. As for the study in general: Donor composition was two women and a few men, aged 18 to 49.

General study findings and limits: Clonotype sharing levels among donors were expected to vary with sequencing depth. Naive subsets generally had larger estimated richness than memory subsets.

The V end was cut by 0 bases, the J end by 0 bases, with 12 bases between. The germline V gene has CDR1 ENHRY and CDR2 SYGVKD. The CDR3 is 16 residues long. This clone appeared a single time. Antigen specificity is unknown. Repertoires were generated with immunoSEQ multiplex PCR, while TCRdb's copy carries only in-frame clones and drops some. Of some 2,400,000 clones in the sample, around 95% were seen once. The sequence was collected from a man aged 18 to 29 in good health. The gene calls are TRBV10-3 and TRBJ2-7, with D unclear. The source material was naive CD4+ T cells sorted from blood. Subset given: CD45RA+ positively selected. DNA of the CDR3: TGTGCCATCAGTGAGTCGTGGGTCCGAGACTCCTACGAGCAGTACTTC. This sequence encodes CAISESWVRDSYEQYF.